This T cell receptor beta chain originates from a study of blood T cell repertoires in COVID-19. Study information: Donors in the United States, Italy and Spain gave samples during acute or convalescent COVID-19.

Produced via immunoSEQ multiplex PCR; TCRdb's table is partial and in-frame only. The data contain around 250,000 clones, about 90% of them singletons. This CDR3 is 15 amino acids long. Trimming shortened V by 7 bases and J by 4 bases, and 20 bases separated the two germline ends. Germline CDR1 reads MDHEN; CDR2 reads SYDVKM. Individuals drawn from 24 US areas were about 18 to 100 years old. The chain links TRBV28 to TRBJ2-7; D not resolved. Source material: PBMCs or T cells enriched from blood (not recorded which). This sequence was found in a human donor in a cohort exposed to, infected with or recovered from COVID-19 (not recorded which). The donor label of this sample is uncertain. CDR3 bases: TGTGCCAGCAAGATACTCCGGGTCGGCCGATACGAGCAGTACTTC. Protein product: CASKILRVGRYEQYF.